A single sample gave rise to the 26 T cell receptor beta chains below, sequenced in a study of T cells after posttransplantation cyclophosphamide. A marrow graft followed busulfan-fludarabine conditioning, with cyclophosphamide on days +3 and +4. Assay used: immunoSEQ multiplex PCR; TCRdb lists only in-frame clones, some missing. In the table there are about 20,000 clones, about 68% of which are singletons. This specimen consisted of PBMCs, obtained after an allogeneic stem cell transplant with post-transplant cyclophosphamide. These receptor sequences come from a young adult male patient who received an allogeneic stem cell transplant from a related donor, was CMV-positive, and had acute GVHD only. Certain T cells may be donor cells from the graft.

The chain joins TRBV10-3 to TRBJ2-7, with TRBD1 matching 7 bases. Unmatched junction bases numbered 7, after V lost 5 bases and J lost 0 bases. Per germline, CDR1 ENHRY and CDR2 SYGVKD. This CDR3 comprises 15 residues. The CDR3 region has the DNA TGTGCCATCAGTAGCGCGACAGGGAGCTCCTACGAGCAGTACTTC. Amino acids: CAISSATGSSYEQYF.

This sequence joins TRBV4-1 and TRBJ2-3; 7 bases line up with TRBD1. Unmatched junction bases numbered 2, after V lost 4 bases and J lost 7 bases. The CDR3 has 12 amino acids. Germline-derived CDR1 and CDR2 are MGHRA and YSYEKL. DNA for the CDR3: TGCGCCAGCAGCCGGACAGGCAATACGCAGTATTTT. It encodes CASSRTGNTQYF.

The chain carries TRBV5-4 and TRBJ2-7; TRBD2 agrees at 7 bases. V dropped 1 base and J dropped 2; count of bases not matched to a gene: 6. CDR3 length: 15 amino acids. Germline V CDR1 and CDR2: SGHNT, YYREEE (reference sequence). The CDR3 DNA reads as TGTGCCAGCAGCTTGAATCCACGGGGGGCCTACGAGCAGTACTTC. This gives the protein CASSLNPRGAYEQYF.

The chain recombines TRBV6-1 with TRBJ1-3; D gene unclear. Germline lookup yields CDR1 MNHNS and CDR2 SASEGT. V dropped 1 base and J dropped 0 bases, with 13 bases sitting between them. The CDR3 length is 17 residues. CDR3 nucleotides: TGTGCCAGCAGTGAAGGGAGCACGCCATACTCTGGAAACACCATATATTTT. It translates to CASSEGSTPYSGNTIYF.

This chain joins TRBV7-2 and TRBJ2-7; 8 nucleotides match TRBD1. V was pared by 3 bases and J by 7 bases, with 5 bases of the junction left unmatched. Germline assignment: CDR1 SGHTA and CDR2 FQGNSA. This CDR3 comprises 13 residues. In DNA form, the CDR3 reads TGTGCCAGCAGCTTGGACAGGGCGGGGGAGCAGTACTTC. Protein sequence: CASSLDRAGEQYF.

In its sample, this clone was seen once. CDR3 sequence reads: CASSLSGQTYTEAFF. The CDR3 coding sequence is TGCGCCAGCAGCCTCTCGGGACAGACATACACTGAAGCTTTCTTT. The rearrangement joins TRBV4-3 to TRBJ1-1, with 7 nucleotides matching TRBD1. This CDR3 contains 15 residues. The germline V gene encodes CDR1 LGHNA and CDR2 YSLEER. V shed 4 bases, J shed 3 bases, and the junction held 8 bases outside the gene matches.

The chain couples TRBV5-1 to TRBJ1-1; no clear D gene. From germline, CDR1 is SGHRS and CDR2 YFSETQ. This CDR3 has 14 residues. V lost 3 bases to trimming and J lost 2 bases, with 11 bases between them. The CDR3 coding sequence is TGCGCCAGCAGCTGGAGGACGGAAAACACTGAAGCTTTCTTT. Translating gives CASSWRTENTEAFF.

The rearrangement uses TRBV7-3 and TRBJ2-3; 12 bases fit TRBD2. V shed 4 bases and J 2 bases; nucleotides not matched to a gene: 1. The CDR3 extends over 15 amino acids. Germline CDR1 reads SGHTA; CDR2 reads FQGTGA. The CDR3 protein is CASSSSGGATDTQYF. As DNA, the CDR3 is TGTGCCAGCAGCTCTAGCGGGGGGGCCACAGATACGCAGTATTTT.

The chain employs TRBV19 and TRBJ2-6; no firm D call. The CDR3 totals 17 residues. Germline V gives CDR1 LNHDA, CDR2 SQIVND (reference sequence). Trimming shortened V by 2 bases and J by 0 bases, and 11 bases separated the two germline ends. The CDR3 coding sequence is TGTGCCAGTAGTATATTTCGTAGTAGCTCTGGGGCCAACGTCCTGACTTTC. Its translation: CASSIFRSSSGANVLTF. The full variable domain, rest sourced from reference TRBV19 and TRBJ2-6, is DGGITQSPKYLFRKEGQNVTLSCEQNLNHDAMYWYRQDPGQGLRLIYYSQIVNDFQKGDIAEGYSVSREKKESFPLTVTSAQKNPTAFYLCASSIFRSSSGANVLTFGAGSRLTVL.

The J gene is TRBJ2-2, the V gene TRBV11-3; TRBD1 matches 12 bases. The V gene's germline CDR1 is SGHNT and CDR2 YENEEA. This CDR3 spans 16 amino acids. The junction had 4 bases not matched to a gene; V was cut back by 3 bases and J by 5 bases. The DNA for the CDR3 is TGTGCCAGCAGCTTGGGGACAGGGGGCCGGACCGGGGAGCTGTTTTTT. This codes for CASSLGTGGRTGELFF.

The J gene is TRBJ1-5, the V gene TRBV4-1, with a possible D match to TRBD1 (5 bases). The CDR3 totals 15 residues. Per the germline V gene, CDR1 is MGHRA and CDR2 is YSYEKL. V was pared by 3 bases and J by 0 bases, with 9 bases between. The CDR3 nucleotides read TGCGCCAGCAGCCAGGGACTGATTAGCAATCAGCCCCAGCATTTT. It is translated as CASSQGLISNQPQHF.

The table lists this clone with a count of one. The chain combines TRBV5-1 with TRBJ2-3; 8 bases are shared with TRBD2. CDR3 length equals 16 residues. Per germline, CDR1 SGHRS and CDR2 YFSETQ. V lost 1 base to trimming and J lost 1 base; unmatched junction nucleotides: 5. Here the CDR3 reads CASSLQAAGGTDTQYF. In DNA, the CDR3 is TGCGCCAGCAGCTTGCAGGCAGCGGGGGGCACAGATACGCAGTATTTT.

The V call is TRBV7-2, the J call TRBJ2-1; 12 nucleotides match TRBD2. Germline CDR1 SGHTA, CDR2 FQGNSA. V gave up 1 base and J gave up 9 bases; unmatched junction bases: 4. This CDR3 region has 15 residues. The CDR3 protein is CASSLVLAGGREQFF. The CDR3 DNA reads as TGTGCCAGCAGCTTAGTTCTAGCGGGGGGGCGTGAGCAGTTCTTC.

This clone was seen more than once but under ten times. This chain joins TRBV2 and TRBJ2-1; TRBD2 matches 14 bases. The CDR3 contains 16 residues. J gave up 10 bases and V 6 bases, and 11 bases lay outside the gene matches. The germline CDR1 and CDR2 sequences are SNHLY and FYNNEI. The CDR3 DNA is TGTGCCAGCAGCCTCACGACTAGCGGGGGGGCCGGGGAGCAGTTCTTC. It yields the protein CASSLTTSGGAGEQFF.

This chain uses TRBV11-2 with TRBJ1-5; unclear D gene. V lost 0 bases and J 2 bases, leaving 8 bases between the germline ends. This CDR3 contains 15 residues. Germline V gene sequence: CDR1 SGHAT, CDR2 FQNNGV. CDR3 in amino acids: CASSLDGRGNQPQHF. The CDR3 nucleotides are TGTGCCAGCAGCTTAGATGGGAGAGGCAATCAGCCCCAGCATTTT.

The chain is built from TRBV5-5 and TRBJ1-2; D might be TRBD1 (6 bases). The CDR3 runs 14 residues. CDR1 SGHKS and CDR2 YYEKEE come from the germline V gene (reference sequence). Trimming pared 5 bases from V and 4 bases from J, leaving 15 bases between. CDR3 in amino acids: CASRVLQGPYGYTF. The CDR3 region has the DNA TGTGCCAGCAGGGTGCTACAGGGACCCTATGGCTACACCTTC.

The chain is built from TRBV9 and TRBJ2-7, with 8 bases aligning to TRBD1. Per germline, CDR1 SGDLS and CDR2 YYNGEE. The CDR3 length is 13 residues. The ends lost 4 bases at V and 1 base at J; junction bases unmatched: 1. In DNA, the CDR3 is TGTGCCAGCAGCAGACAGGGGTCCTACGAGCAGTACTTC. It codes for CASSRQGSYEQYF.

V and J are TRBV2 and TRBJ2-5, with TRBD2 matching 12 bases. This CDR3 is built from 15 residues. The V gene end was trimmed by 6 bases and the J gene end by 1 base; junction bases not matched to a gene: 3. Germline CDR1 and CDR2: SNHLY and FYNNEI. The CDR3 DNA reads as TGTGCCAGCAGGAAACTAGCGGGGGGCCAAGAGACCCAGTACTTC. Amino acids: CASRKLAGGQETQYF.

Comment on this clone: Other DNA sequences in this sample translate to the same CDR3. The V gene is TRBV10-3, the J gene TRBJ1-2, with no clear D. With 0 bases removed from V and 4 bases from J, the gap between germline ends came to 3 bases. The CDR3 is 12 residues long. Germline CDR1 is ENHRY and CDR2 is SYGVKD. CDR3 in amino acids: CAISESSYGYTF. CDR3 coding DNA: TGTGCCATCAGTGAGTCCAGCTATGGCTACACCTTC.

The chain joins TRBV4-2 to TRBJ2-5, with TRBD2 matching 14 bases. V lost 3 bases, J lost 8 bases, and 2 bases stayed unmatched. This CDR3 contains 14 residues. The germline gives CDR1 LGHNA, CDR2 YNFKEQ. In nucleotides, the CDR3 is TGTGCCAGCAGCCATGGACTAGCGGGGGGAACCCAGTACTTC. Amino acids: CASSHGLAGGTQYF.

The chain combines TRBV13 with TRBJ2-3, with D possibly TRBD2 on 6 matching bases. This CDR3 comprises 21 residues. V lost 5 bases and J 3 bases, leaving 33 bases between the germline ends. Germline assignment: CDR1 PRHDT and CDR2 FYEKMQ (reference sequence). The CDR3: CASSPGPDFYRPLGGTDTQYF. CDR3 nucleotides: TGTGCCAGCAGCCCAGGGCCGGACTTCTACCGGCCTCTTGGGGGGACAGATACGCAGTATTTT.

This chain connects TRBV21-1 to TRBJ1-1; no check of the table's D call, TRBD1, against the DNA was made. TRBV21-1 is a pseudogene locus. The CDR3 has 15 residues. The chain's CDR3 is CASSRPRGLGTEAFF. The CDR3 bases are TGTGCCAGCAGCAGACCCAGGGGATTGGGAACTGAAGCTTTCTTT.

This clone was seen a few times. The rearrangement uses TRBV6-5 and TRBJ1-3, with unresolved D. V lost 0 bases to trimming and J lost 4 bases, with 7 bases between them. The germline V gene encodes CDR1 MNHEY and CDR2 SVGAGI. The CDR3 is made up of 14 amino acids. DNA for the CDR3: TGTGCCAGCAGTTACTCGAACAGCGGAAACACCATATATTTT. It specifies CASSYSNSGNTIYF.

J is TRBJ1-5 and V is TRBV28; D not certain. Looked up from germline, CDR1 is MDHEN and CDR2 is SYDVKM. The CDR3 covers 14 residues. Trimming left V 5 bases short and J 13 bases short, with 21 bases between. CDR3 protein: CASSNPRTAGSQHF. CDR3 DNA sequence: TGTGCCAGCAGTAACCCCAGGACCGCCGGGAGTCAGCATTTT.

The chain joins TRBV6-5 to TRBJ2-2; the D gene is possibly TRBD1 (6 bases). V was pared by 6 bases and J by 5 bases, with 10 bases between. CDR1 and CDR2 from the germline V gene are MNHEY and SVGAGI. This CDR3 is 13 amino acids long. CDR3 loop: CASRDSPTGELFF. The CDR3 DNA follows: TGTGCCAGCAGGGACAGCCCGACCGGGGAGCTGTTTTTT.

This clone was seen once. The J gene is TRBJ1-2, the V gene TRBV6-5, with TRBD1 identical over 7 bases. V dropped 4 bases and J dropped 6; count of bases not matched to a gene: 5. Germline CDR1 is MNHEY and CDR2 is SVGAGI. The CDR3 is 13 residues long. CDR3 in DNA: TGTGCCAGCAGTTCCAGGGGGTGGAATGGCTACACCTTC. Amino acids: CASSSRGWNGYTF.